One and the same sample provided the 29 T cell receptor beta chains below, sequenced in a study of T cell repertoires in cytomegalovirus infection. TCRdb re-called the reads through MiXCR, storing one row per CDR3 protein. The repertoire holds approximately 180,000 distinct CDR3 sequences, 15% to 20% seen once, with less than 25% in the top ten. Material: CD8+ T cells from PBMCs. These TCRs come from a human donor in good health (CMV status not recorded). Some clones in this sample may be carry-over from other donors' samples.

The chain recombines TRBV7-2 with TRBJ1-6, with 10 bases aligning to TRBD1. CDR1 SGHTA and CDR2 FQGNSA come from the germline V gene. CDR3 length: 15 amino acids. V shed 5 bases, J shed 11 bases, and the junction held 9 bases outside the gene matches. The CDR3 DNA follows: TGTGCCAGCAGCGTGACGACAGGGACAGGGGCACCCCTCCACTTT. Its protein is CASSVTTGTGAPLHF.

This clonotype came up many times. The rearrangement uses TRBV7-2 and TRBJ1-2, with 7 bases that match TRBD1. Germline values: CDR1 SGHTA, CDR2 FQGNSA. V lost 5 bases and J lost 1; bases outside the gene matches: 7. The CDR3 spans 15 residues. Here the CDR3 reads CASSAFTGDNYGYTF. The CDR3, as DNA: TGTGCCAGCAGCGCTTTTACAGGGGATAACTATGGCTACACCTTC.

This clonotype was picked up a small number of times. The chain employs TRBV7-2 and TRBJ2-4, with D unclear. The CDR3 length is 15 residues. V was clipped by 1 base and J by 0 bases, with 7 bases between them. CDR1 SGHTA and CDR2 FQGNSA come from the germline V gene. CDR3 loop: CASSLDRIAKNIQYF. In DNA, the CDR3 is TGTGCCAGCAGCTTAGACAGAATAGCCAAAAACATTCAGTACTTC.

This clonotype has a handful of counts. V and J are TRBV20-1 and TRBJ2-2, with D unclear. The germline V gene encodes CDR1 DFQATT and CDR2 SNEGSKA (reference sequence). Trimming took off 5 bases at V and 0 bases at J, with 7 bases between the two ends. The CDR3 has 13 amino acids. The CDR3 nucleotides are TGCAGTGCTCTCGGGCCGAACACCGGGGAGCTGTTTTTT. It codes for CSALGPNTGELFF.

A few counts support this clonotype. The V gene is TRBV2, the J gene TRBJ2-5, with D possibly called TRBD1 or TRBD2 (6 bases each). This CDR3 contains 14 residues. With 6 bases removed from V and 3 bases from J, the gap between germline ends came to 14 bases. The V gene's germline CDR1 is SNHLY and CDR2 FYNNEI. The CDR3 DNA reads TGTGCCAGCAGGGCGGGACATCTAGAAGAGACCCAGTACTTC. It encodes CASRAGHLEETQYF.

There are a few counts of this clonotype. V gene TRBV4-3 combines with J gene TRBJ2-7; weak D call: TRBD2 (7 bases). The CDR3 length is 18 residues. Trimming pared 3 bases from V and 1 base from J, leaving 22 bases between. Germline values: CDR1 LGHNA, CDR2 YSLEER. Here the CDR3 DNA reads TGCGCCAGCAGCCAGACCCTTCGGGGCGGGGGCTCTTCCTACGAGCAGTACTTC. Amino acids: CASSQTLRGGGSSYEQYF.

A few counts support this clonotype. CDR3 residues: CASSTGNVYNNEQFF. CDR3 in DNA: TGTGCCAGCAGTACAGGAAATGTATACAACAATGAGCAGTTCTTC. The V call is TRBV27, the J call TRBJ2-1, with D perhaps matching TRBD1 (5 bases). V lost 5 bases and J 5 bases, leaving 16 bases between the germline ends. From germline, CDR1 is MNHEY and CDR2 SMNVEV (reference sequence). The CDR3 is 15 amino acids.

The rearrangement joins TRBV12-3 or TRBV12-4 to TRBJ1-2; D is perhaps TRBD1 (5 bases). This CDR3 is 15 amino acids long. V shed 7 bases and J shed 2 bases, with 17 bases lying between them. CDR3 coding DNA: TGTGCCAGCACCCTCGGACACCCTGAAAACTATGGCTACACCTTC. It translates to CASTLGHPENYGYTF.

This clonotype was recorded a few times. The V and J genes are TRBV27 and TRBJ1-1; D possibly corresponds to TRBD1 (5 bases). The CDR3 is 14 residues long. V was pared by 2 bases and J by 1 base, with 8 bases between. Looked up from germline, CDR1 is MNHEY and CDR2 is SMNVEV (reference sequence). CDR3 DNA sequence: TGTGCCAGCAGTTTAGGGGGGAGGAACACTGAAGCTTTCTTT. Encoded protein: CASSLGGRNTEAFF.

The V call is TRBV20-1, the J call TRBJ1-1; 12 nucleotides line up with TRBD1. Germline-derived CDR1 and CDR2 are DFQATT and SNEGSKA (reference sequence). The length of the CDR3 is 16 residues. J was trimmed by 4 bases and V by 8 bases; bases with no gene match: 14. CDR3 coding DNA: TGCAGTACCACCGCGGGACAGGGGGCGCTGGGCACTGAAGCTTTCTTT. Amino acid sequence: CSTTAGQGALGTEAFF.

The table lists this clonotype with a few counts. The gene calls are TRBV20-1 and TRBJ1-1; TRBD1 is a possible D gene (5 bases). Germline lookup yields CDR1 DFQATT and CDR2 SNEGSKA (reference sequence). Trimming took 0 bases from V and 4 from J, leaving 15 bases between them. CDR3 size: 15 residues. The CDR3 bases are TGCAGTGCTAGAGACTGGGGCGGAAGAGGCACTGAAGCTTTCTTT. Its protein is CSARDWGGRGTEAFF.

In its sample, this clonotype was seen a few times. J is TRBJ1-4 and V is TRBV7-8; TRBD1 might be the D (5 bases). From germline, CDR1 is SGHVS and CDR2 FQNEAQ. The V gene lost 5 bases and the J gene lost 0 bases, with 13 bases spanning the gap. The CDR3 covers 16 residues. This CDR3 reads CASSPSGGATNEKLFF. The CDR3 DNA is TGTGCCAGCAGCCCATCCGGGGGGGCAACTAATGAAAAACTGTTTTTT.

This clonotype was picked up a small number of times. The gene calls are TRBV18 and TRBJ1-2; TRBD1 might be the D (5 bases). Per the germline V gene, CDR1 is KGHSH and CDR2 is LQKENI. The length of the CDR3 is 14 residues. Between the trimmed V and J ends, which lost 4 bases and 4 bases, there was a span of 13 bases. The CDR3 protein is CASSLPTESYGYTF. Written as DNA, the CDR3 is TGTGCCAGCTCACTCCCGACAGAAAGCTATGGCTACACCTTC. Full variable domain (rest looked up from reference TRBV18 and TRBJ1-2): NAGVMQNPRHLVRRRGQEARLRCSPMKGHSHVYWYRQLPEEGLKFMVYLQKENIIDESGMPKERFSAEFPKEGPSILRIQQVVRGDSAAYFCASSLPTESYGYTFGSGTRLTVV.

This clonotype was detected a few times. The chain uses TRBV29-1 and TRBJ1-3; 7 positions agree with TRBD1. The V gene end was trimmed by 4 bases and the J gene end by 8 bases; junction bases not matched to a gene: 8. The germline gives CDR1 SQVTM, CDR2 ANQGSEA. This CDR3 spans 13 amino acids. CDR3: CSVGGQPGDTIYF. Written as DNA, the CDR3 is TGCAGCGTTGGGGGACAGCCTGGTGACACCATATATTTT.

CDR3 coding DNA: TGTGCCAGCAGCCAACCCGGGACAGGTTACAATGAGCAGTTCTTC. Its protein product is CASSQPGTGYNEQFF. V is TRBV14 and J is TRBJ2-1; 8 bases match TRBD1. This CDR3 is built from 15 residues. Germline CDR1 SGHDN, CDR2 FVKESK. V dropped 2 bases and J dropped 4; count of bases not matched to a gene: 4. Combining the CDR3 with reference TRBV14 and TRBJ2-1 gives the whole variable domain EAGVTQFPSHSVIEKGQTVTLRCDPISGHDNLYWYRRVMGKEIKFLLHFVKESKQDESGMPNNRFLAERTGGTYSTLKVQPAELEDSGVYFCASSQPGTGYNEQFFGPGTRLTVL.

The V gene is TRBV2, the J gene TRBJ1-4, with D possibly being TRBD1 (5 bases). The CDR3 is 15 residues long. Germline V lookup: CDR1 SNHLY, CDR2 FYNNEI. With 6 bases removed from V and 5 bases from J, the gap between germline ends came to 16 bases. The DNA for the CDR3 is TGTGCCAGCAGCCCCTTGGGGCCAGGGAATGAAAAACTGTTTTTT. Translation gives CASSPLGPGNEKLFF.

This clonotype was detected only a few times. The rearrangement uses TRBV27 and TRBJ1-2; 8 bases match TRBD1. There are 16 residues in the CDR3. Germline V lookup: CDR1 MNHEY, CDR2 SMNVEV (reference sequence). Trimming took 6 bases from V and 6 from J; bases not matched to a gene: 15. The CDR3 region is CASSTTPRGRFDGYTF. The DNA for the CDR3 is TGTGCCAGCAGCACTACACCCAGGGGGCGTTTTGATGGCTACACCTTC.

This clonotype was detected a few times. V gene TRBV6-1 combines with J gene TRBJ1-5, with D maybe TRBD1 (5 bases). Per germline, CDR1 MNHNS and CDR2 SASEGT. The CDR3 is 16 amino acids. Trimming removed 1 base from V and 0 bases from J, with 10 bases in between. CDR3: CASSEEGRYSNQPQHF. For the CDR3, the DNA is TGTGCCAGCAGTGAAGAGGGACGGTATAGCAATCAGCCCCAGCATTTT.

The chain joins TRBV7-6 to TRBJ1-2; 12 nucleotides line up with TRBD1. The CDR3 runs to 22 residues. Germline CDR1 reads SGHVS; CDR2 reads FNYEAQ. After removal of 3 bases from V and 4 bases from J, the junction contained 24 bases not matched to a gene. The chain's CDR3 is CASSLAVNSHRDRGHRTYGYTF. The CDR3 DNA sequence: TGTGCCAGCAGCTTGGCCGTGAACTCCCACCGGGACAGGGGGCATCGGACCTATGGCTACACCTTC.

This chain uses TRBV7-2 with TRBJ2-7; a possible D gene is TRBD2 (7 bases). The CDR3 is 14 amino acids. The germline CDR1 and CDR2 sequences are SGHTA and FQGNSA. V was pared by 4 bases and J by 2 bases, with 12 bases between. The CDR3 sequence is CASSWGGGPYEQYF. The DNA for the CDR3 is TGTGCCAGCAGCTGGGGCGGGGGCCCCTACGAGCAGTACTTC.

This clonotype was observed a few times. The chain joins TRBV6-2 or TRBV6-3 to TRBJ1-5, with D hard to call. CDR3 length equals 15 residues. Germline V gene sequence: CDR1 MNHEY, CDR2 SVGEGT. The germline V and J ends were trimmed by 2 bases and 11 bases, with 19 bases remaining between them. DNA for the CDR3: TGTGCCAGCAGTTACGACGGCGTCCCCCCGGGGACCCAGCATTTT. Translation: CASSYDGVPPGTQHF.

The J gene is TRBJ2-6, the V gene TRBV4-1; possibly TRBD1 for D (6 bases). The germline gives CDR1 MGHRA, CDR2 YSYEKL. The CDR3 length is 15 residues. The ends were cut back, 0 bases at V and 4 bases at J, with 7 bases in the middle. CDR3 sequence: CASSQEGAGANVLTF. The DNA for the CDR3 is TGCGCCAGCAGCCAAGAGGGGGCCGGGGCCAACGTCCTGACTTTC.

This clonotype was picked up a small number of times. This sequence joins TRBV12-3 or TRBV12-4 and TRBJ2-7; D might be TRBD1 (5 bases). The CDR3 spans 15 residues. V gave up 4 bases and J gave up 0 bases, with 13 bases separating them. The CDR3: CASSSRYRSSYEQYF. Written as DNA, the CDR3 is TGTGCCAGCAGTTCCCGGTACAGGAGCTCCTACGAGCAGTACTTC.

This clonotype occurred a few times. The chain uses TRBV23-1 and TRBJ2-2; perhaps TRBD1 as D (6 bases). TRBV23-1 is recorded as an ORF, its role being uncertain. The CDR3 has 14 residues. V dropped 3 bases and J dropped 6 bases, with 11 bases sitting between them. CDR3 in amino acids: CASSHITGSGELFF. As DNA, the CDR3 is TGCGCCAGCAGTCACATAACAGGGTCCGGGGAGCTGTTTTTT.

This chain links TRBV25-1 with TRBJ2-6; no reliable D call. Germline lookup yields CDR1 MGHDK and CDR2 SYGVNS. The CDR3 spans 16 residues. Trimming took 0 bases from V and 0 from J, leaving 6 bases between them. This CDR3 is CASSEYRTSGANVLTF. The CDR3 DNA follows: TGTGCCAGCAGTGAATATCGTACCTCTGGGGCCAACGTCCTGACTTTC.

V gene TRBV6-2 or TRBV6-3 combines with J gene TRBJ2-2, with 7 bases fitting TRBD1. Trimming removed 7 bases from V and 5 bases from J; junction bases left unmatched: 7. This CDR3 contains 14 residues. Germline assignment: CDR1 MNHEY and CDR2 SVGEGT. The CDR3 nucleotides are TGTGCCAGCAATGACGACAGGGAAACCGGGGAGCTGTTTTTT. The encoded protein is CASNDDRETGELFF.

V usage is TRBV6-5 and J usage is TRBJ2-1; TRBD1 matches 10 bases. With V trimmed by 4 bases and J by 7 bases, 10 bases remained unmatched. The CDR3 sequence is 16 residues long. Germline V lookup: CDR1 MNHEY, CDR2 SVGAGI. The CDR3 DNA reads as TGTGCCAGCAGTTTGGATGACAGGGGGCCTTTTAATGAGCAGTTCTTC. Translated, it gives CASSLDDRGPFNEQFF.

This clonotype was seen ten or more times. This chain connects TRBV10-3 to TRBJ2-7; D ambiguous. CDR3 length equals 13 residues. Looked up from germline, CDR1 is ENHRY and CDR2 is SYGVKD. V was shortened by 4 bases and J by 1 base, with 8 bases between the two germline ends. CDR3 in amino acids: CAISVGPSYEQYF. The DNA for the CDR3 is TGTGCCATCAGTGTCGGCCCATCCTACGAGCAGTACTTC.

This clonotype was recorded at least ten times. This sequence joins TRBV28 and TRBJ2-7; TRBD1 aligns across 8 bases. After removal of 7 bases from V and 2 bases from J, the junction contained 10 bases not matched to a gene. The CDR3 sequence is 15 residues long. The germline V gene has CDR1 MDHEN and CDR2 SYDVKM. The CDR3 sequence is CASTHSQGAAYEQYF. The CDR3 region has the DNA TGTGCCAGCACTCACTCCCAGGGGGCGGCCTACGAGCAGTACTTC.